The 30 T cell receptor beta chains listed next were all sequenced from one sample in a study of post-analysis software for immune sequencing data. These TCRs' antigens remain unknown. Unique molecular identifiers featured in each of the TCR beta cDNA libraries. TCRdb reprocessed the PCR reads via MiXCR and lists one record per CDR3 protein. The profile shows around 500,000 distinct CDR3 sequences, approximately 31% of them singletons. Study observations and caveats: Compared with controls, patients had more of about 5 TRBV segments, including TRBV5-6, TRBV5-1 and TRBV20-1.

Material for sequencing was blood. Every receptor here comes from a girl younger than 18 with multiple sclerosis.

The CDR3 DNA follows: TGCGCCAGCACCAAAGCGGTGGACCCCGCAGATACGCAGTATTTT. Translation gives CASTKAVDPADTQYF. The V and J genes are TRBV5-1 and TRBJ2-3; D might be TRBD2 (5 bases). The CDR3 runs 15 residues. The V gene lost 6 bases and the J gene lost 4 bases, with 18 bases spanning the gap. Germline-derived CDR1 and CDR2 are SGHRS and YFSETQ.

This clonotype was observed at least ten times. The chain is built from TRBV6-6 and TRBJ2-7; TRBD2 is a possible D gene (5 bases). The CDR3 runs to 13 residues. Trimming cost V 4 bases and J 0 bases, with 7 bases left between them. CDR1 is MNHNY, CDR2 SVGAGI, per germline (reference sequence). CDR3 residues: CASSFGISYEQYF. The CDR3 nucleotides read TGTGCCAGCAGTTTCGGGATCTCCTACGAGCAGTACTTC.

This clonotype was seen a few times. CDR3 region: CASSWTDTGELFF. The CDR3 DNA sequence: TGCGCCAGCAGCTGGACAGACACCGGGGAGCTGTTTTTT. The V call is TRBV5-1, the J call TRBJ2-2; maybe TRBD1 (6 bases). The V end was cut by 3 bases, the J end by 3 bases, with 6 bases between. The CDR3 has 13 amino acids. The germline gives CDR1 SGHRS, CDR2 YFSETQ. The entire variable domain, with the rest obtained from reference TRBV5-1 and TRBJ2-2, is as follows: KAGVTQTPRYLIKTRGQQVTLSCSPISGHRSVSWYQQTPGQGLQFLFEYFSETQRNKGNFPGRFSGRQFSNSRSEMNVSTLELGDSALYLCASSWTDTGELFFGEGSRLTVL.

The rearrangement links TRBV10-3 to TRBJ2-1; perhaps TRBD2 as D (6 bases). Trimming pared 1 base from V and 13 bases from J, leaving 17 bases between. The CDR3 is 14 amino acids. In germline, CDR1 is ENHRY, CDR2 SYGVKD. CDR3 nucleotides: TGTGCCATCAGTGAGTTGTCTTCGGGAGAGACCCAGTTCTTC. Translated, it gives CAISELSSGETQFF.

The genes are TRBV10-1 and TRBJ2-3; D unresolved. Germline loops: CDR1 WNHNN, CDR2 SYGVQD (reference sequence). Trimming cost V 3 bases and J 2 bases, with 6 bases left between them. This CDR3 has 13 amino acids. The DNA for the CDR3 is TGCGCCAGCAGTGACCTCACCACAGATACGCAGTATTTT. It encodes CASSDLTTDTQYF.

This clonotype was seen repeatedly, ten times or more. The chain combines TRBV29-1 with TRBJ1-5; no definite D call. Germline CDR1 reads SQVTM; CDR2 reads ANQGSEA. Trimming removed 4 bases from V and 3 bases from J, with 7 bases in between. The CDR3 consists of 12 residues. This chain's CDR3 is CSVGEFNQPQHF. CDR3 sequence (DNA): TGCAGCGTTGGGGAATTCAATCAGCCCCAGCATTTT.

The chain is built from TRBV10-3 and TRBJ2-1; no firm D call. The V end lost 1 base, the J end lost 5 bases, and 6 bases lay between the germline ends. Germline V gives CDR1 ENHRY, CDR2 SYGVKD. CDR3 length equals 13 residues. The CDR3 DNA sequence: TGTGCCATCAGTGAGTTTGGGGACAATGAGCAGTTCTTC. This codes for CAISEFGDNEQFF.

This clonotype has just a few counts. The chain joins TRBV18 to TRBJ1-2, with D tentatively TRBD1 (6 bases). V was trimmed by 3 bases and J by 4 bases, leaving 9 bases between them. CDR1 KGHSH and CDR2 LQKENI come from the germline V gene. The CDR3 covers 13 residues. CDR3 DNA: TGTGCCAGCTCACCGGGACAAAGCTATGGCTACACCTTC. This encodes CASSPGQSYGYTF.

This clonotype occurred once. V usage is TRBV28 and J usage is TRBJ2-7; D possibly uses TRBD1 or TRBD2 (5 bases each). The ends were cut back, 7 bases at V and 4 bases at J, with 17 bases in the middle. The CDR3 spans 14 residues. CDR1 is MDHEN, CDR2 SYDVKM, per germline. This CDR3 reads CASNGTPRRYEQYF. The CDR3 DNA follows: TGTGCCAGCAACGGGACCCCCCGAAGGTACGAGCAGTACTTC.

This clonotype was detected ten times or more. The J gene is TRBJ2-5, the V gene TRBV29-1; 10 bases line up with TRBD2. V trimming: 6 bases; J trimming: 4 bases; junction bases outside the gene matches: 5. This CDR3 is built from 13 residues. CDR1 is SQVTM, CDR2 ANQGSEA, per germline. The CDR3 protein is CSVPGTSVETQYF. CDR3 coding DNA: TGCAGCGTACCAGGGACTAGCGTAGAGACCCAGTACTTC.

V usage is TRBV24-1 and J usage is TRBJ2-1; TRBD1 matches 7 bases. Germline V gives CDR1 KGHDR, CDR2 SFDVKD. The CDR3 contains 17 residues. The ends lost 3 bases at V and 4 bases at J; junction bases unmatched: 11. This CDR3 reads CATSDLERDSGYNEQFF. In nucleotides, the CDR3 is TGTGCCACCAGTGATCTGGAGAGGGACAGTGGGTACAATGAGCAGTTCTTC.

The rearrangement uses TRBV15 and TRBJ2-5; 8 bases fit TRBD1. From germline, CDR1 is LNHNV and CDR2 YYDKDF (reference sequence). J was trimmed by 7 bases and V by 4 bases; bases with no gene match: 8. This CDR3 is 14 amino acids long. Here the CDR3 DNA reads TGTGCCACCAGCACGCGGACAGGGCCTGGGACCCAGTACTTC. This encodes CATSTRTGPGTQYF.

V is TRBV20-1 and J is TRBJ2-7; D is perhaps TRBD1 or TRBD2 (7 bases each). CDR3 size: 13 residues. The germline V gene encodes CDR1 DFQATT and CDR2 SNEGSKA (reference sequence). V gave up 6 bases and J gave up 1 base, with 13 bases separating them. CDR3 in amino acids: CSATRGGSYEQYF. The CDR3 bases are TGCAGTGCGACCAGGGGGGGGTCCTACGAGCAGTACTTC.

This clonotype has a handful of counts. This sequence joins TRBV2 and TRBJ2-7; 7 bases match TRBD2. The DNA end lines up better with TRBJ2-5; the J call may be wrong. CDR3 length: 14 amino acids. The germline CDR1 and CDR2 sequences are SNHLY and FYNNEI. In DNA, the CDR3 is TGTGCCAGCAAGCAGTTTAGCGGGCGAGGGACCCAGTACTTC. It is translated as CASKQFSGRGTQYF.

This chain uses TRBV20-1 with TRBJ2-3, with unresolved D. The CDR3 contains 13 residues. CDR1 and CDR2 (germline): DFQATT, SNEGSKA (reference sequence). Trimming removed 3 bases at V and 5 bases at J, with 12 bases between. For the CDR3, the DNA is TGCAGTGCTAGTGGCCCTGAGTTAGATACGCAGTATTTT. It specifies CSASGPELDTQYF.

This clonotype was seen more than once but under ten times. This CDR3 reads CASSQGTSGGPYEQYF. DNA for the CDR3: TGCGCCAGCAGCCAAGGAACTAGCGGGGGTCCCTACGAGCAGTACTTC. The chain combines TRBV4-1 with TRBJ2-7; 11 positions agree with TRBD2. Germline CDR1 is MGHRA and CDR2 is YSYEKL. V dropped 1 base and J dropped 2; count of bases not matched to a gene: 4. The CDR3 has 16 residues.

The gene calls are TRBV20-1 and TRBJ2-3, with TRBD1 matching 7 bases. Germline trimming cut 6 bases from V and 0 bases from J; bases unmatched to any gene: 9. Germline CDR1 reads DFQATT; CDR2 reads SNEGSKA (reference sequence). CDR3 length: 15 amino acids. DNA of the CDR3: TGCAGTGCCTCCGGGACAGAAGAGAGCACAGATACGCAGTATTTT. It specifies CSASGTEESTDTQYF.

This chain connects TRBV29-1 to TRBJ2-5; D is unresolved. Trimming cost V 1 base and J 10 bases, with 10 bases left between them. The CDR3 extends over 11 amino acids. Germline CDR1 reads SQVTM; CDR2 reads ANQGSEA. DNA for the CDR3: TGCAGCGTTGAAGGTTGGGAAAACCAGTACTTC. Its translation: CSVEGWENQYF.

CDR3 sequence (DNA): TGTGCCAGCAGCCCACTCGGCTCAGGGGACTATGGCTACACCTTC. Translating gives CASSPLGSGDYGYTF. The chain combines TRBV7-3 with TRBJ1-2, with D possibly TRBD1 on 6 matching bases. From germline, CDR1 is SGHTA and CDR2 FQGTGA. The CDR3 has 15 amino acids. Trimming took off 5 bases at V and 3 bases at J, with 16 bases between the two ends.

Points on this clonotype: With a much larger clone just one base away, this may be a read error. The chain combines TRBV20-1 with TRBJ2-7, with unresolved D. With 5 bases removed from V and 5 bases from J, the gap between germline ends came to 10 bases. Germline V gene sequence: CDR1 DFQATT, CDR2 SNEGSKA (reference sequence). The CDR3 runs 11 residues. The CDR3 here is CSASHADEQYF. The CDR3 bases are TGCAGTGCTTCCCACGCGGACGAGCAGTACTTC.

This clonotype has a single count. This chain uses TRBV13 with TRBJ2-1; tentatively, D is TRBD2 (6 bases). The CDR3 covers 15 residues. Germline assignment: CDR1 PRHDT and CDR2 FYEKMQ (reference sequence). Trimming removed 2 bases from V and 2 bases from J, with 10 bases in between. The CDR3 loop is CASSLRSSAYNEQFF. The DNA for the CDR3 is TGTGCCAGCAGCTTAAGGTCTAGCGCCTACAATGAGCAGTTCTTC.

As DNA, the CDR3 is TGCAGTGCTAGAGAACCGGCGGCAAGCGAAAAACTGTTTTTT. Its translation is CSAREPAASEKLFF. The chain uses TRBV20-1 and TRBJ1-4; unclear D gene. The CDR3 loop spans 14 amino acids. CDR1 is DFQATT, CDR2 SNEGSKA, per germline (reference sequence). V was pared by 0 bases and J by 8 bases, with 13 bases between.

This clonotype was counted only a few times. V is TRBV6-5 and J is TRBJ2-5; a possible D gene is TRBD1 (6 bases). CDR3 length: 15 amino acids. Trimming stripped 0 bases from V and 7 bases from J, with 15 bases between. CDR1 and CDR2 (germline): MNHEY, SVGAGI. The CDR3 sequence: CASSYSSTGLGTQYF. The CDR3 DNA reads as TGTGCCAGCAGTTACTCGTCCACAGGGTTGGGGACCCAGTACTTC.

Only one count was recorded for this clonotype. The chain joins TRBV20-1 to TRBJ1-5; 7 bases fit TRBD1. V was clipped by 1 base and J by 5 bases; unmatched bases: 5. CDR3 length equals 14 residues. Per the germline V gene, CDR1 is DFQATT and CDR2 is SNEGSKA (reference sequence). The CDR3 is CSARALGGDQPQHF. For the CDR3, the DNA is TGCAGTGCTAGAGCTCTAGGGGGCGATCAGCCCCAGCATTTT.

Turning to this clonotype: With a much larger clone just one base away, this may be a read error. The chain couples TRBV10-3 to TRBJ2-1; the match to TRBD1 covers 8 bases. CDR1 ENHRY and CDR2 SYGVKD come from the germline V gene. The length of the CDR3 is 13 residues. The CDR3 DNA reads TGTGCCATCAACCCGACAGGGGCGCATGAGCGGTTCTTC. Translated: CAINPTGAHERFF.

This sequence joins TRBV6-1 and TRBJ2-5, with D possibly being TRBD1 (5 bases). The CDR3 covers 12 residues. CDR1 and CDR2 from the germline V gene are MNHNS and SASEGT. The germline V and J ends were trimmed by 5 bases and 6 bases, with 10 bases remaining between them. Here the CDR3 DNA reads TGTGCCAGCAGTCCGGACATGCAGACCCAGTACTTC. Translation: CASSPDMQTQYF.

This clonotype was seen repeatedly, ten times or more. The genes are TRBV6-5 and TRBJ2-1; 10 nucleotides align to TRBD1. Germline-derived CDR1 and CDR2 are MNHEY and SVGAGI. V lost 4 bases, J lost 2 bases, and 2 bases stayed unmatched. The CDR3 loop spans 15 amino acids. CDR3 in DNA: TGTGCCAGCAGTTCGACAGGGGGCCCCTACAATGAGCAGTTCTTC. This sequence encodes CASSSTGGPYNEQFF.

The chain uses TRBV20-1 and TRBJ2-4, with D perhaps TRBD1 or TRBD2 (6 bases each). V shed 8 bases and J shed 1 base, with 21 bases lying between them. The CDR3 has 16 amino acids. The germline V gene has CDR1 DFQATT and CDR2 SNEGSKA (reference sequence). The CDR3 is CSPMGPRGRAKNIQYF. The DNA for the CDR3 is TGCAGTCCCATGGGCCCTCGGGGGCGGGCCAAAAACATTCAGTACTTC.

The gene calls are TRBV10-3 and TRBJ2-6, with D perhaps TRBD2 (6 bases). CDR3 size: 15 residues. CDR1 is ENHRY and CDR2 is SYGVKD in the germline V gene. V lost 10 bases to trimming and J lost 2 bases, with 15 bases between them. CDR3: CASTDGGTGANVLTF. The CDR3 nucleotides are TGTGCCAGCACCGACGGAGGGACTGGGGCCAACGTCCTGACTTTC.

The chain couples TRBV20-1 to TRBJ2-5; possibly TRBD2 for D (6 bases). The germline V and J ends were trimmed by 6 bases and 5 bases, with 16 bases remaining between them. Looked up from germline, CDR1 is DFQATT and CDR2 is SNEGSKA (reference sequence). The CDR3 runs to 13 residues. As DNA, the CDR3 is TGCAGTGCCATTACTACTAGCCAGGAGACCCAGTACTTC. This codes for CSAITTSQETQYF.